The source of this TCR beta chain is a study of shared clonotypes between healthy human individuals. Across the study: Researchers assigned three CD4 naive, three CD4 memory, two CD8 naive and one CD8 memory plate to each donor. Findings and caveats of the study: Clonotype sharing among donors likely depends on sequencing depth.

The authors split each subset's genomic DNA evenly across several immunoSEQ plates. Produced via immunoSEQ multiplex PCR; TCRdb's table is partial and in-frame only. The sample contains around 1.9 million clones, 85% to 95% of which appear only once. Germline CDR1 reads MNHEY; CDR2 reads SMNVEV (reference sequence). V lost 5 bases and J lost 3; bases outside the gene matches: 3. The CDR3 has 15 amino acids. Naive CD8 isolation took CD45RO-negative cells positively selected for CCR7 and excluded terminally differentiated effector memory CD45RA+ cells. As concerns this clone: Its antigen is not known.

This TCR was sampled from a man aged 18 to 30 in good health. Some clones in this sample may be carry-over from other donors' samples. The specimen was naive CD8+ T cells from PBMCs. The chain has TRBV27 and TRBJ2-1, with 11 bases identical to TRBD2. CDR3 loop: CASSRGLADYNEQFF. The DNA of the CDR3 is TGTGCCAGCAGTCGGGGACTAGCGGACTACAATGAGCAGTTCTTC.